This T cell receptor beta chain was recovered during a study of blood T cell repertoires in COVID-19. Study context: Sites across the United States, Italy and Spain contributed samples from acute and convalescent COVID-19. T cells, B-cell-depleted T cells, or PBMCs provided the cDNA or gDNA that served as material.

In the source study's methods: Counts of nucleated cells, estimated from reference gene primer amplification, were obtained. Sequencing used immunoSEQ multiplex PCR; TCRdb keeps in-frame clones, though not all of them. V, J and clone size derive from that table, while D and trimming were established from the DNA sequence. The sample includes around 57,000 clones, more than 60% seen only once; the top ten take around 5.1%. The germline gives CDR1 GTSNPN, CDR2 SVGIG (reference sequence). The CDR3 has 14 residues. V was cut by 0 bases and J by 8 bases, with 13 bases left in between. The sequenced sample consisted of peripheral blood. This sequence originates from an older woman with acute or convalescent COVID-19. The chain recombines TRBV30 with TRBJ1-4, with D tentatively TRBD1 (6 bases). CDR3 in amino acids: CAWSVGGSGEKLFF. CDR3 coding DNA: TGTGCCTGGAGTGTAGGGGGATCTGGGGAAAAACTGTTTTTT.